This TCR beta chain emerged from a study of early T cells in non-severe SARS-CoV-2 infection. Across the whole study: Sequencing used unsorted whole-blood bulk RNA, so chains lack pairing.

Points on this clonotype: Its target is unknown.

The germline V gene has CDR1 SEHNR and CDR2 FQNEAQ (reference sequence). The CDR3 loop spans 17 amino acids. The germline V and J ends were trimmed by 3 bases and 7 bases, with 21 bases remaining between them. The protocol attached unique molecular identifiers to individual cDNA molecules. TCRdb re-called the 5' RACE reads through MiXCR, storing one row per CDR3 protein. The sample contains 98,000 or so distinct CDR3 sequences, 10% to 15% of which appear only once. Notes on the study in general: The study's VDJdb matching favored anti-spike CD8 responses and missed private and CD4 specificities.

The sequenced sample was whole blood, obtained at baseline. This TCR came from an adult who was a healthcare worker with PCR-confirmed SARS-CoV-2 infection or an uninfected control (not recorded which). The V gene is TRBV7-9, the J gene TRBJ2-2, with D perhaps TRBD1 (6 bases). CDR3 in DNA: TGTGCCAGCAGCTTGGTTCTTAAACAGGGCCTCGACGGGGAGCTGTTTTTT. Residues: CASSLVLKQGLDGELFF.